This TCR beta chain was sequenced in a study of cytomegalovirus exposure and HLA in healthy donors. Study-wide results and limits: An analysis done earlier found most TCR beta V segments productive about 87% or about 30% of the time. A missense DCLRE1C variant was associated with V- and J-gene trimming of TCR beta chains in a later analysis, and an independent cohort replicated the association. A later analysis reported that several of the most significant clusters appeared to be linked to common viral pathogens, among them Epstein-Barr virus.

V was cut by 5 bases and J by 8 bases, with 38 bases left in between. Germline V CDR1 and CDR2: SGHRS, YFSETQ. The CDR3 has 22 residues. A word on this clone: Its antigen is not known.

The study ran its PCR with 60 Vbeta and 13 Jbeta primers. Assay used: immunoSEQ multiplex PCR; TCRdb lists only in-frame clones, some missing. The repertoire table contains some 75,000 clones. This chain links TRBV5-1 with TRBJ1-6; D uncertain. The receptor was isolated from a man in his forties or fifties in good health and CMV-seronegative. The material sequenced was PBMCs. CDR3 residues: CASSRYFTEARNGNGLDSPLHF. As DNA, the CDR3 is TGCGCCAGCAGTCGCTATTTTACAGAGGCGCGAAACGGGAATGGTTTGGATTCACCCCTCCACTTT.